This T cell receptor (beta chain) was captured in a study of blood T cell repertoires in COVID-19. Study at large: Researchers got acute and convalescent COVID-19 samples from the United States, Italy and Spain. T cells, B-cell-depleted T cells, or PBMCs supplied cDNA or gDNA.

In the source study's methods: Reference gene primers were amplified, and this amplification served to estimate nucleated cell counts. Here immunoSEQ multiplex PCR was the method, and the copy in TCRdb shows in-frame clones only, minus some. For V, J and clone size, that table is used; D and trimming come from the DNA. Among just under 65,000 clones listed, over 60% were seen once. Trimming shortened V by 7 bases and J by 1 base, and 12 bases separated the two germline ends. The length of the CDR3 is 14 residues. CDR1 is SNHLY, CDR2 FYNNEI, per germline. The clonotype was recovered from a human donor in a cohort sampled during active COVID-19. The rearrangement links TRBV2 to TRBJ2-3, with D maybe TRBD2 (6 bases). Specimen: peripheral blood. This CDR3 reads CASTLKRGTDTQYF. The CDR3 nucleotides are TGTGCCAGCACCTTAAAGCGGGGCACAGATACGCAGTATTTT. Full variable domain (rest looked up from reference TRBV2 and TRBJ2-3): EPEVTQTPSHQVTQMGQEVILRCVPISNHLYFYWYRQILGQKVEFLVSFYNNEISEKSEIFDDQFSVERPDGSNFTLKIRSTKLEDSAMYFCASTLKRGTDTQYFGPGTRLTVL.